These 26 T cell receptor beta chains were all obtained from the same sample, sequenced in a study of T cells expressing NK-cell markers. TCRdb reworked the 5' RACE reads into one entry per CDR3 protein, no DNA. Recorded here are 200,000 to 300,000 distinct CDR3 sequences; the top ten clones represent about 4%. The sequenced material came from blood T cells: a sorted CD56 or NKG2C T cell subset, CD4+ or CD8+ T cells, or bulk PBMC T cells (not recorded which). The receptors were gathered from a woman between 18 and 70 years old in good health.

The chain joins TRBV6-1 to TRBJ2-3; TCRdb picks TRBD2, but there is no DNA to check that call. Germline loops: CDR1 MNHNS, CDR2 SASEGT. This CDR3 spans 14 amino acids. The CDR3 loop is CASRLAGGLDTQYF.

The chain has TRBV6-2 or TRBV6-3 and TRBJ1-1; the TCRdb call, TRBD1, lacks DNA for checking. The CDR3 consists of 14 residues. Germline loops: CDR1 MNHEY, CDR2 SVGEGT. The CDR3 region is CASSYAGSFMAAFF.

The V call is TRBV4-1, the J call TRBJ1-5; the TCRdb call, TRBD1, lacks DNA for checking. The CDR3 totals 18 residues. CDR1 is MGHRA and CDR2 is YSYEKL in the germline V gene. The CDR3 region is CASSQAHRVGARNQPQHF.

This chain uses TRBV7-9 with TRBJ1-6. This CDR3 comprises 15 residues. Per germline, CDR1 SEHNR and CDR2 FQNEAQ (reference sequence). The CDR3 protein is CASSLDSSYNSPLHF.

The J gene is TRBJ2-1, the V gene TRBV7-3; TCRdb calls TRBD1, which cannot be checked without DNA. Germline V gene sequence: CDR1 SGHTA, CDR2 FQGTGA. The CDR3 has 13 residues. CDR3 amino acids: CASSPGWENEQFF.

J is TRBJ2-3 and V is TRBV11-2; the TCRdb D gene call, TRBD1, has no DNA to confirm it. CDR1 and CDR2 (germline): SGHAT, FQNNGV. The CDR3 has 13 residues. The CDR3 is CASSLDLAGTQYF.

The chain has TRBV20-1 and TRBJ2-7. The CDR3 has 14 residues. CDR1 is DFQATT, CDR2 SNEGSKA, per germline (reference sequence). The CDR3 here is CSARDGYVTYEQYF.

This chain links TRBV27 with TRBJ2-4; TCRdb names TRBD1, which stays unverified in the absence of DNA. This CDR3 is built from 16 residues. CDR1 is MNHEY and CDR2 is SMNVEV in the germline V gene (reference sequence). CDR3 amino acids: CASTSFRGAGKNIQYF.

The V gene is TRBV20-1, the J gene TRBJ1-2; the D call of TRBD1 rests on TCRdb alone, since no DNA is present to check it. This CDR3 comprises 11 residues. Germline assignment: CDR1 DFQATT and CDR2 SNEGSKA (reference sequence). CDR3 residues: CSAQDSYGYTF.

The CDR3 spells CASSVDSTDTQYF. This chain joins TRBV10-1 and TRBJ2-3. Germline CDR1 WNHNN, CDR2 SYGVQD (reference sequence). This CDR3 comprises 13 residues.

The chain couples TRBV7-6 to TRBJ2-2. The CDR3 has 13 amino acids. Germline lookup yields CDR1 SGHVS and CDR2 FNYEAQ. CDR3 sequence reads: CASSQTTAGELFF.

The chain combines TRBV20-1 with TRBJ2-7; TCRdb reports TRBD1, a call that lacks DNA to check it against. There are 12 residues in the CDR3. CDR1 DFQATT and CDR2 SNEGSKA come from the germline V gene (reference sequence). CDR3: CSARGQPYEQYF.

The V gene is TRBV29-1, the J gene TRBJ2-1; the D call from TCRdb, TRBD1, cannot be confirmed without DNA. The CDR3 sequence is 15 residues long. Per germline, CDR1 SQVTM and CDR2 ANQGSEA. CDR3 sequence reads: CSAPVVGTGVHEQFF.

J is TRBJ2-3 and V is TRBV20-1; no DNA is available, so the TRBD2 call from TCRdb remains unchecked. The germline CDR1 and CDR2 sequences are DFQATT and SNEGSKA (reference sequence). The CDR3 has 19 residues. The CDR3 is CSARGNRPQERRDTDTQYF.

The rearrangement links TRBV6-1 to TRBJ1-1; TCRdb lists TRBD1, though no DNA is available to test this call. The CDR3 sequence is 12 residues long. Per the germline V gene, CDR1 is MNHNS and CDR2 is SASEGT. CDR3 loop: CASREGRREAFF.

The gene calls are TRBV7-2 and TRBJ1-2. The CDR3 is made up of 16 amino acids. The germline V gene has CDR1 SGHTA and CDR2 FQGNSA. CDR3 in amino acids: CASSSRGAFEGYGYTF. The full variable domain, in which reference TRBV7-2 and TRBJ1-2 provide the parts outside the CDR3, is GAGVSQSPSNKVTEKGKDVELRCDPISGHTALYWYRQSLGQGLEFLIYFQGNSAPDKSGLPSDRFSAERTGGSVSTLTIQRTQQEDSAVYLCASSSRGAFEGYGYTFGSGTRLTVV.

The chain is built from TRBV15 and TRBJ2-3; TCRdb's assignment of TRBD1 cannot be checked, as there is no DNA. This CDR3 has 16 residues. Germline V gives CDR1 LNHNV, CDR2 YYDKDF (reference sequence). This CDR3 reads CATSPGAGGSTDTQYF.

The V and J genes are TRBV7-8 and TRBJ2-7; TCRdb's D call, TRBD2, is unchecked because there is no DNA. The CDR3 length is 16 residues. Looked up from germline, CDR1 is SGHVS and CDR2 is FQNEAQ. CDR3 in amino acids: CASSFPAGGQSYEQYF. Full variable domain (rest looked up from reference TRBV7-8 and TRBJ2-7): GAGVSQSPRYKVAKRGQDVALRCDPISGHVSLFWYQQALGQGPEFLTYFQNEAQLDKSGLPSDRFFAERPEGSVSTLKIQRTQQEDSAVYLCASSFPAGGQSYEQYFGPGTRLTVT.

The V gene is TRBV9, the J gene TRBJ2-2. The CDR3 is 17 amino acids. Looked up from germline, CDR1 is SGDLS and CDR2 is YYNGEE. The CDR3: CASSPVAWEGYTGELFF.

The chain couples TRBV7-2 to TRBJ1-1. Germline lookup yields CDR1 SGHTA and CDR2 FQGNSA. The CDR3 spans 14 residues. The CDR3: CASSIEARRPEAFF. Drawing the rest from reference TRBV7-2 and TRBJ1-1, the complete variable domain is GAGVSQSPSNKVTEKGKDVELRCDPISGHTALYWYRQSLGQGLEFLIYFQGNSAPDKSGLPSDRFSAERTGGSVSTLTIQRTQQEDSAVYLCASSIEARRPEAFFGQGTRLTVV.

The chain has TRBV5-5 and TRBJ1-1. This CDR3 spans 12 amino acids. Germline CDR1 SGHKS, CDR2 YYEKEE (reference sequence). This CDR3 is CASSLDGPLAFF.

This sequence joins TRBV19 and TRBJ2-3; absent DNA, TCRdb's TRBD2 call cannot be checked. Germline assignment: CDR1 LNHDA and CDR2 SQIVND (reference sequence). The CDR3 is made up of 15 amino acids. CDR3 sequence: CASSEGTLATDTQYF.

V usage is TRBV5-1 and J usage is TRBJ2-7; the TRBD2 assignment by TCRdb is unverifiable without DNA. The CDR3 consists of 15 residues. Germline CDR1 reads SGHRS; CDR2 reads YFSETQ. The CDR3 sequence is CASSPWDLGNYEQYF. The full variable domain, rest sourced from reference TRBV5-1 and TRBJ2-7, is KAGVTQTPRYLIKTRGQQVTLSCSPISGHRSVSWYQQTPGQGLQFLFEYFSETQRNKGNFPGRFSGRQFSNSRSEMNVSTLELGDSALYLCASSPWDLGNYEQYFGPGTRLTVT.

CDR3 sequence: CARGSVGTDTQYF. The rearrangement joins TRBV10-1 to TRBJ2-3. Germline CDR1 reads WNHNN; CDR2 reads SYGVQD (reference sequence). CDR3 length: 13 residues.

CDR3 in amino acids: CASSASGQANNEQFF. J is TRBJ2-1 and V is TRBV11-3; TCRdb selects TRBD1, and the lack of DNA leaves this call unchecked. Germline loops: CDR1 SGHNT, CDR2 YENEEA. This CDR3 contains 15 residues.

The gene calls are TRBV7-2 and TRBJ2-3; lacking DNA, the TRBD2 call made by TCRdb goes unchecked. Per the germline V gene, CDR1 is SGHTA and CDR2 is FQGNSA. The CDR3 extends over 16 amino acids. This chain's CDR3 is CASSSRLAGPWDTQYF.